The rows below give T cell receptor beta chains drawn from one sample of a study of read filtering for tumor transcriptome and immune sequencing. TCRdb fed the reads into MiXCR, producing one record per CDR3 protein. The top ten hold roughly 9.6% of the sample, which has fewer than 150,000 distinct CDR3 sequences, roughly 13% seen once. Sequenced sample: a population of CD138-negative cells sorted from bone marrow. These receptors originate from a donor aged 40 or over with multiple myeloma. Each CDR3 is given with its conserved first and last residue. A D gene is named only where the DNA matches it firmly. The size of a clone is reported for some rows only, either as once, few or many, or as a class for expanded clones.

CDR3aa	CDR3nt	abundance	d_gene	v_gene	j_gene
CASSQASSATSYEQYF	TGCGCCAGCAGCCAAGCGTCTAGCGCCACTTCCTACGAGCAGTACTTC	few	NA	TRBV4-1	TRBJ2-7
CASSYRTSGGETQYF	TGTGCCAGCAGTTACCGGACTAGCGGGGGTGAGACCCAGTACTTC	many	TRBD2	TRBV6-2/TRBV6-3	TRBJ2-5
CASRGQGRNQPQHF	TGTGCCAGCAGAGGACAGGGCCGCAATCAGCCCCAGCATTTT	many	TRBD1	TRBV12-3/TRBV12-4	TRBJ1-5
CASSVSGEKLFF	TGTGCCAGCAGTGTTTCCGGTGAAAAACTGTTTTTT	many	NA	TRBV25-1	TRBJ1-4
CASSSRTNAGVHSTDTQYF	TGTGCCAGCAGCTCGCGGACTAACGCGGGGGTCCATAGCACAGATACGCAGTATTTT	few	TRBD2	TRBV7-2	TRBJ2-3
CASSPGGTNTGELFF	TGTGCCAGCAGTCCAGGCGGGACGAACACCGGGGAGCTGTTTTTT	NA	NA	TRBV12-3/TRBV12-4	TRBJ2-2
CASTRRGQGTGNTIYF	TGTGCCAGTACCCGCCGCGGACAGGGCACTGGAAACACCATATATTTT	NA	TRBD1	TRBV19	TRBJ1-3
CASSYQGVSIAKNIQYF	TGTGCCAGCAGTTACCAAGGGGTTTCCATAGCCAAAAACATTCAGTACTTC	many	NA	TRBV6-6	TRBJ2-4
CASSIGTVSGANVLTF	TGTGCCAGTAGTATAGGGACAGTCTCTGGGGCCAACGTCCTGACTTTC	many	NA	TRBV19	TRBJ2-6
CSAVGGSSKTQYF	TGCAGCGCCGTTGGCGGGAGCTCTAAGACCCAGTACTTC	NA	TRBD2	TRBV29-1	TRBJ2-5
CSVQGGLANYNEQFF	TGCAGCGTCCAGGGGGGACTAGCAAACTACAATGAGCAGTTCTTC	medium-sized	TRBD2	TRBV29-1	TRBJ2-1
CSAAREGRDTQYF	TGCAGTGCTGCGCGGGAGGGCCGAGATACGCAGTATTTT	many	TRBD2	TRBV20-1	TRBJ2-3
CASSLYRDQPQHF	TGTGCCAGCAGTCTTTACAGGGATCAGCCCCAGCATTTT	many	NA	TRBV6-5	TRBJ1-5
CASSSFLGSVMDNEQFF	TGTGCCAGCTCCTCTTTTTTAGGGAGTGTCATGGACAATGAGCAGTTCTTC	many	NA	TRBV6-6	TRBJ2-1
CASSFSVQLDSGANVLTF	TGCGCCAGCAGCTTTTCTGTCCAGCTTGACTCTGGGGCCAACGTCCTGACTTTC	NA	NA	TRBV5-1	TRBJ2-6
CASSSPYANYGYTF	TGTGCCAGCAGTTCCCCCTATGCTAACTATGGCTACACCTTC	many	NA	TRBV7-2	TRBJ1-2
CASSRLAGTEQFF	TGTGCCAGCAGTCGACTAGCGGGAACTGAGCAGTTCTTC	many	TRBD2	TRBV6-4	TRBJ2-1
CASSLSLGQETQYF	TGTGCCAGCAGCTTGAGTTTGGGGCAAGAGACCCAGTACTTC	NA	NA	TRBV5-5	TRBJ2-5
CASSYLLTGSYNEQFF	TGTGCCAGCAGTTACCTCTTGACAGGGTCCTACAATGAGCAGTTCTTC	many	TRBD1	TRBV27	TRBJ2-1
CASSLGGRTNTGELFF	TGTGCCAGCAGTTTAGGTGGGAGGACCAACACCGGGGAGCTGTTTTTT	many	NA	TRBV12-3/TRBV12-4	TRBJ2-2
CASSLGASGAYEQYF	TGTGCCAGCAGCTTAGGTGCTAGCGGGGCCTACGAGCAGTACTTC	many	TRBD2	TRBV7-6	TRBJ2-7
CSVPRAGGLSSYNEQFF	TGCAGCGTCCCTAGGGCCGGGGGGCTGAGCTCCTACAATGAGCAGTTCTTC	many	NA	TRBV29-1	TRBJ2-1
CASSLIDYPLGTDTQYF	TGTGCCAGCAGTCTCATTGACTACCCCCTGGGGACAGATACGCAGTATTTT	many	NA	TRBV7-2	TRBJ2-3
CSVVLGVNEQFF	TGCAGCGTTGTACTAGGAGTTAATGAGCAGTTCTTC	many	NA	TRBV29-1	TRBJ2-1
CASSLSPQKGTEAFF	TGCGCCAGCAGCTTGTCCCCCCAAAAAGGGACTGAAGCTTTCTTT	many	NA	TRBV5-1	TRBJ1-1
CASSLVRLAGAGEETQYF	TGTGCCAGCAGCTTAGTCCGGCTAGCGGGAGCCGGAGAAGAGACCCAGTACTTC	NA	TRBD2	TRBV11-1	TRBJ2-5
CASIPGLASDEQFF	TGTGCCAGCATCCCGGGACTAGCTTCTGATGAGCAGTTCTTC	many	TRBD2	TRBV12-3/TRBV12-4	TRBJ2-1
CASSLWGQGNKGAEAFF	TGTGCCAGCAGTTTATGGGGACAGGGGAATAAAGGAGCTGAAGCTTTCTTT	many	TRBD1	TRBV28	TRBJ1-1
CASSQDMVGYETQYF	TGTGCCAGCAGCCAAGATATGGTAGGGTATGAGACCCAGTACTTC	NA	NA	TRBV3-1	TRBJ2-5
CSAVSGGAKTQYF	TGCAGTGCTGTTAGCGGGGGGGCTAAGACCCAGTACTTC	NA	TRBD2	TRBV20-1	TRBJ2-5
CASSEAGDRGDYGYTF	TGTGCCAGCAGTGAAGCGGGGGACAGGGGTGACTATGGCTACACCTTC	many	TRBD1	TRBV2	TRBJ1-2
CASSLGPLGSDYNEQFF	TGTGCCAGCAGCTTGGGGCCTTTAGGGTCCGACTACAATGAGCAGTTCTTC	many	NA	TRBV5-6	TRBJ2-1
CASSERQGAPGELFF	TGCGCCAGCAGTGAGAGACAGGGAGCCCCCGGGGAGCTGTTTTTT	many	TRBD1	TRBV10-1	TRBJ2-2
CASSSAGQRSYNEQFF	TGCGCCAGCAGCTCGGCGGGACAGCGCTCCTACAATGAGCAGTTCTTC	many	NA	TRBV5-1	TRBJ2-1
CATRGTVNTEAFF	TGTGCCACCAGGGGGACGGTGAACACTGAAGCTTTCTTT	many	NA	TRBV24-1	TRBJ1-1
CSVAQGAVDEKLFF	TGCAGCGTTGCACAGGGGGCGGTGGATGAAAAACTGTTTTTT	many	TRBD1	TRBV29-1	TRBJ1-4
CASGLVRDSHF	TGTGCTAGTGGTTTGGTACGGGACAGTCACTTC	few	TRBD1	TRBV12-5	TRBJ2-7
CASSLTTWGAEAFF	TGTGCCAGCAGTTTAACGACCTGGGGAGCTGAAGCTTTCTTT	many	NA	TRBV7-9	TRBJ1-1
CSVRDTYEQYF	TGCAGTGTCCGGGACACTTACGAGCAGTACTTC	many	NA	TRBV20-1	TRBJ2-7
CSARGGDGGTNTQYF	TGCAGTGCTAGAGGCGGGGATGGTGGCACTAATACGCAGTATTTT	many	NA	TRBV20-1	TRBJ2-3
CASSLDSLAGLEQFF	TGTGCCAGCAGCTTAGATAGCCTAGCGGGATTGGAGCAGTTCTTC	many	TRBD2	TRBV11-2	TRBJ2-1
CASSVLKETQYF	TGTGCCAGTTCGGTCTTAAAAGAGACCCAGTACTTC	few	NA	TRBV2	TRBJ2-5
CASSPGQGTNYEQYF	TGTGCCAGCTCACCAGGACAGGGGACTAACTACGAGCAGTACTTC	NA	TRBD1	TRBV18	TRBJ2-7
CASSQDQTEGNTIYF	TGCGCCAGCAGCCAAGATCAAACAGAGGGAAACACCATATATTTT	NA	NA	TRBV4-1	TRBJ1-3
CASCQPGTRSSGELFF	TGTGCTTCCTGTCAACCTGGGACTAGGAGTTCCGGGGAGCTGTTTTTT	few	TRBD2	TRBV6-2/TRBV6-3	TRBJ2-2
CASSRDRSTDTQYF	TGTGCCAGCAGTAGGGACCGAAGCACAGATACGCAGTATTTT	many	NA	TRBV6-5	TRBJ2-3
CASSASGESTEAFF	TGTGCCAGCAGTGCATCAGGGGAATCCACTGAAGCTTTCTTT	NA	NA	TRBV6-1	TRBJ1-1